The 27 T cell receptor beta chains listed next were all sequenced from one sample in a study of shared clonotypes between healthy human individuals (dated by TCRdb to about 2020). The library was made by the immunoSEQ multiplex PCR assay. This immuneACCESS table, as held by TCRdb, lists in-frame sequences with V and J called but not all clones. Of the missing ones, under half trace to an unresolved V gene in checked studies; the others have no known cause. This sample holds 1.5 million to 1.9 million clones; approximately 98% were observed only once. The leading ten clones occupy about 0.45% of the sample. Input material: naive CD4+ T cells sorted from blood. The sample's cell subset or site label is to be understood as: CD45RA+ positively selected. The receptors derive from a man under 40 in good health.

The chain recombines TRBV28 with TRBJ2-3, with 7 bases lining up with TRBD1. CDR1 and CDR2 (germline): MDHEN, SYDVKM. V was pared by 4 bases and J by 3 bases, with 16 bases of the junction left unmatched. The CDR3 totals 18 residues. In DNA, the CDR3 is TGTGCCAGCAGTTCCGCCCCCCCGGGACAGCGGATTACAGATACGCAGTATTTT. It is translated as CASSSAPPGQRITDTQYF. The variable domain in full, with the rest retrieved from reference TRBV28 and TRBJ2-3, is DVKVTQSSRYLVKRTGEKVFLECVQDMDHENMFWYRQDPGLGLRLIYFSYDVKMKEKGDIPEGYSVSREKKERFSLILESASTNQTSMYLCASSSAPPGQRITDTQYFGPGTRLTVL.

This chain joins TRBV28 and TRBJ1-2; no definite D call. The length of the CDR3 is 13 residues. Between the trimmed V and J ends, which lost 2 bases and 5 bases, there was a span of 9 bases. CDR1 and CDR2 from the germline V gene are MDHEN and SYDVKM. The CDR3 sequence: CASSLPTPYGYTF. Written as DNA, the CDR3 is TGTGCCAGCAGTTTACCCACTCCATATGGCTACACCTTC.

For this clone: The same CDR3 also results from other DNA sequences found in this sample. This CDR3 is CSASKGETQYF. DNA of the CDR3: TGCAGTGCTAGCAAAGGAGAGACCCAGTACTTC. The chain couples TRBV20-1 to TRBJ2-5; unclear D gene. Germline V gene sequence: CDR1 DFQATT, CDR2 SNEGSKA (reference sequence). V dropped 3 bases and J dropped 4 bases, with 6 bases sitting between them. CDR3 size: 11 residues.

Note on this clone: Distinct nucleotide sequences in the sample also encode this CDR3. This chain connects TRBV7-9 to TRBJ2-5; D gene ambiguous. The CDR3 covers 13 residues. Germline CDR1 SEHNR, CDR2 FQNEAQ (reference sequence). V lost 3 bases and J 1 base, leaving 6 bases between the germline ends. CDR3 region: CASSFPSQETQYF. CDR3 nucleotides: TGTGCCAGCAGCTTCCCCAGCCAAGAGACCCAGTACTTC.

The rearrangement links TRBV28 to TRBJ2-6; D is unclear. Germline V CDR1 and CDR2: MDHEN, SYDVKM. V dropped 1 base and J dropped 1 base, with 8 bases sitting between them. CDR3 length: 16 residues. CDR3 loop: CASSLSDWSGANVLTF. The CDR3, as DNA: TGTGCCAGCAGTTTATCCGATTGGTCTGGGGCCAACGTCCTGACTTTC.

The rearrangement uses TRBV28 and TRBJ2-1; D is uncertain. Germline assignment: CDR1 MDHEN and CDR2 SYDVKM. This CDR3 has 14 residues. V was clipped by 2 bases and J by 0 bases, with 5 bases between them. CDR3 protein: CASSLIGSYNEQFF. The CDR3 DNA reads as TGTGCCAGCAGTTTAATCGGCTCCTACAATGAGCAGTTCTTC.

In its sample, this clone was seen once. CDR3 nucleotides: TGTGCCAGCAGTGCTGGTCCGGGACAAGATAAAAACGAGCAGTACTTC. Encoded protein: CASSAGPGQDKNEQYF. V gene TRBV6-1 combines with J gene TRBJ2-7, with D possibly TRBD1 on 6 matching bases. V was clipped by 4 bases and J by 5 bases, with 21 bases between them. Germline CDR1 and CDR2: MNHNS and SASEGT. This CDR3 is 16 amino acids long.

The count of this clone is one. This chain connects TRBV11-2 to TRBJ2-1; D is possibly TRBD1 (6 bases). V lost 3 bases and J 10 bases, leaving 16 bases between the germline ends. The CDR3 has 14 residues. From germline, CDR1 is SGHAT and CDR2 FQNNGV. The CDR3 nucleotides read TGTGCCAGCAGCTTGAAGCGATCCCAGGGGGAGCAGTTCTTC. Translating gives CASSLKRSQGEQFF.

V usage is TRBV5-4 and J usage is TRBJ2-1, with D possibly matching TRBD1 (5 bases). V was cut by 0 bases and J by 1 base, with 11 bases left in between. Per germline, CDR1 SGHNT and CDR2 YYREEE (reference sequence). This CDR3 comprises 16 residues. This CDR3 reads CASSLGSRGSYNEQFF. The CDR3 bases are TGTGCCAGCAGCTTGGGGTCTAGGGGATCCTACAATGAGCAGTTCTTC.

The rearrangement uses TRBV18 and TRBJ2-7; 8 bases map to TRBD1. J was trimmed by 4 bases and V by 2 bases; bases with no gene match: 7. Per germline, CDR1 KGHSH and CDR2 LQKENI. This CDR3 is 15 amino acids long. CDR3: CASSPSWTGIYEQYF. The CDR3 nucleotides read TGTGCCAGCTCACCATCTTGGACAGGGATATACGAGCAGTACTTC.

The chain carries TRBV10-3 and TRBJ2-1; TRBD2 matches at 8 bases. The J segment lost 4 bases and the V segment lost 0 bases, leaving 5 bases of the junction unmatched. The CDR3 covers 16 residues. Looked up from germline, CDR1 is ENHRY and CDR2 is SYGVKD. CDR3 sequence: CAISESSAGVYNEQFF. CDR3 nucleotide sequence: TGTGCCATCAGTGAGTCGTCAGCGGGGGTGTACAATGAGCAGTTCTTC.

The chain uses TRBV18 and TRBJ2-7, with 16 bases that match TRBD2. V trimming: 3 bases; J trimming: 5 bases; junction bases outside the gene matches: 1. This CDR3 is 15 amino acids long. The germline CDR1 and CDR2 sequences are KGHSH and LQKENI. In DNA form, the CDR3 reads TGTGCCAGCTCACCCGGGACTAGCGGGGGGGACGAGCAGTACTTC. Protein: CASSPGTSGGDEQYF.

This chain joins TRBV6-5 and TRBJ2-7, with a possible D match to TRBD2 (5 bases). The CDR3 is 14 residues long. The V end lost 0 bases, the J end lost 10 bases, and 16 bases lay between the germline ends. Per germline, CDR1 MNHEY and CDR2 SVGAGI. The CDR3 DNA follows: TGTGCCAGCAGTTACTCTTCAGCCAGCGGCTCACAGTACTTC. This sequence encodes CASSYSSASGSQYF.

J is TRBJ2-2 and V is TRBV28; 14 bases line up with TRBD2. Trimming at V came to 2 bases and at J to 3 bases, leaving 17 bases not matched to a gene. Germline V gene sequence: CDR1 MDHEN, CDR2 SYDVKM. The CDR3 runs 22 residues. The CDR3 loop reads CASSLPPPGTSGSVGHTGELFF. The DNA of the CDR3 is TGTGCCAGCAGTTTACCTCCCCCCGGGACTAGCGGGAGTGTAGGGCACACCGGGGAGCTGTTTTTT. The complete variable domain, with remaining parts taken from reference TRBV28 and TRBJ2-2, reads DVKVTQSSRYLVKRTGEKVFLECVQDMDHENMFWYRQDPGLGLRLIYFSYDVKMKEKGDIPEGYSVSREKKERFSLILESASTNQTSMYLCASSLPPPGTSGSVGHTGELFFGEGSRLTVL.

This sequence joins TRBV5-5 and TRBJ1-1; D not resolved. This CDR3 spans 13 amino acids. The germline V gene has CDR1 SGHKS and CDR2 YYEKEE (reference sequence). The V end lost 2 bases, the J end lost 1 base, and 6 bases lay between the germline ends. The DNA of the CDR3 is TGTGCCAGCAGCTTAAAACCGAACACTGAAGCTTTCTTT. This sequence encodes CASSLKPNTEAFF. Combining the CDR3 with reference TRBV5-5 and TRBJ1-1 gives the whole variable domain DAGVTQSPTHLIKTRGQQVTLRCSPISGHKSVSWYQQVLGQGPQFIFQYYEKEERGRGNFPDRFSARQFPNYSSELNVNALLLGDSALYLCASSLKPNTEAFFGQGTRLTVV.

The chain has TRBV7-3 and TRBJ2-7; TRBD1 is a possible D gene (6 bases). CDR3 size: 13 residues. The V gene lost 5 bases and the J gene lost 6 bases, with 14 bases spanning the gap. Germline loops: CDR1 SGHTA, CDR2 FQGTGA. The CDR3 DNA is TGTGCCAGCAGCGCCAGGGGCGAGGGCGAGCAGTACTTC. This encodes CASSARGEGEQYF.

The chain has TRBV28 and TRBJ1-2; D unclear. V gave up 6 bases and J gave up 0 bases, with 11 bases separating them. Looked up from germline, CDR1 is MDHEN and CDR2 is SYDVKM. CDR3 length: 14 amino acids. For the CDR3, the DNA is TGTGCCAGCAGGTCAGGCCTAGCTAACTATGGCTACACCTTC. This codes for CASRSGLANYGYTF.

The V gene is TRBV5-1, the J gene TRBJ1-4; maybe TRBD1 (6 bases). In germline, CDR1 is SGHRS, CDR2 YFSETQ. Deletions cut 4 bases from V and 1 base from J, with 8 bases between. This CDR3 spans 14 amino acids. The CDR3 protein is CASSRGQTNEKLFF. The CDR3 DNA reads as TGCGCCAGCAGCAGGGGACAAACTAATGAAAAACTGTTTTTT.

This clone was observed a single time. The rearrangement uses TRBV9 and TRBJ2-3; 9 bases are shared with TRBD2. The length of the CDR3 is 16 residues. V lost 4 bases to trimming and J lost 4 bases; unmatched junction nucleotides: 10. The V gene's germline CDR1 is SGDLS and CDR2 YYNGEE. The CDR3 here is CASSLTATSGPDTQYF. The CDR3 coding sequence is TGTGCCAGCAGCCTTACAGCGACTAGCGGCCCAGATACGCAGTATTTT.

The V gene is TRBV5-4, the J gene TRBJ2-7; 10 bases fit TRBD1. The ends lost 4 bases at V and 2 bases at J; junction bases unmatched: 6. Germline CDR1 SGHNT, CDR2 YYREEE (reference sequence). The CDR3 sequence is 15 residues long. The CDR3 is CASSLPGTGAYEQYF. The CDR3 coding sequence is TGTGCCAGCAGCCTGCCCGGGACAGGGGCCTACGAGCAGTACTTC.

The rearrangement uses TRBV2 and TRBJ2-7, with 10 bases aligning to TRBD2. This CDR3 contains 15 residues. V lost 8 bases and J lost 2; bases outside the gene matches: 9. Germline-derived CDR1 and CDR2 are SNHLY and FYNNEI. This CDR3 reads CASASGSGQAYEQYF. For the CDR3, the DNA is TGTGCCAGCGCTAGCGGGAGTGGGCAGGCCTACGAGCAGTACTTC.

This rearrangement joins TRBV11-3 to TRBJ2-3; 12 bases line up with TRBD2. The CDR3 sequence is 17 residues long. Germline V gives CDR1 SGHNT, CDR2 YENEEA. The V and J ends lost 2 bases and 0 bases, in that order; junction bases with no gene match: 3. The CDR3 here is CASSLRGTSGSTDTQYF. As DNA, the CDR3 is TGTGCCAGCAGCTTAAGAGGGACTAGCGGGAGCACAGATACGCAGTATTTT.

V is TRBV19 and J is TRBJ1-1; D remains ambiguous. From germline, CDR1 is LNHDA and CDR2 SQIVND (reference sequence). The CDR3 consists of 14 residues. V was shortened by 0 bases and J by 0 bases, with 5 bases between the two germline ends. The DNA for the CDR3 is TGTGCCAGTAGTATAGAGGGCATGAACACTGAAGCTTTCTTT. The encoded protein is CASSIEGMNTEAFF.

V usage is TRBV18 and J usage is TRBJ2-2; D ambiguous. CDR3 length: 16 residues. V lost 3 bases to trimming and J lost 2 bases, with 13 bases between them. Looked up from germline, CDR1 is KGHSH and CDR2 is LQKENI. The CDR3 DNA is TGTGCCAGCTCACCGCCGCGCGGACCTAACACCGGGGAGCTGTTTTTT. Its protein is CASSPPRGPNTGELFF.

Concerning this clone: The same CDR3 arises from other DNA sequences in this sample as well. This chain uses TRBV11-2 with TRBJ1-1; D is undetermined. CDR3 size: 13 residues. V lost 1 base and J 0 bases, leaving 3 bases between the germline ends. The germline CDR1 and CDR2 sequences are SGHAT and FQNNGV. The CDR3 nucleotides read TGTGCCAGCAGCTTAGTTCTGAACACTGAAGCTTTCTTT. Protein product: CASSLVLNTEAFF.

The chain is built from TRBV19 and TRBJ2-1; no clear D gene. This CDR3 is built from 14 residues. V lost 3 bases, J lost 8 bases, and 14 bases lay in between. Germline CDR1 LNHDA, CDR2 SQIVND (reference sequence). This CDR3 reads CASSIIVPVYEQFF. For the CDR3, the DNA is TGTGCCAGTAGTATCATCGTCCCGGTGTATGAGCAGTTCTTC.

V and J are TRBV7-8 and TRBJ1-2; D is ambiguous. The CDR3 is 14 amino acids. V was clipped by 3 bases and J by 4 bases, with 12 bases between them. Germline V gene data show CDR1 as SGHVS and CDR2 as FQNEAQ. The CDR3 loop reads CASSLRAPLYGYTF. The CDR3 DNA sequence: TGTGCCAGCAGCTTGCGGGCTCCACTCTATGGCTACACCTTC.